Below are 24 T cell receptor beta chains sequenced from a single sample in a study of blood T cell repertoires in COVID-19. Some clones are missing from TCRdb's copy, which holds only in-frame ones; the method was immunoSEQ multiplex PCR. There are around 150,000 clones in the sample; approximately 80% occur only once, and around 6.2% lies in the top ten. The specimen sequenced was PBMCs or T cells enriched from blood (not recorded which). These receptors were collected from a woman aged 40 to 55 who had recovered from COVID-19.

J is TRBJ2-3 and V is TRBV27; weak D call: TRBD2 (6 bases). The V and J ends lost 5 bases and 0 bases respectively, with 18 bases between them. CDR1 and CDR2 (germline): MNHEY, SMNVEV (reference sequence). The CDR3 loop spans 17 amino acids. The CDR3 loop reads CASSPPKGGPSTDTQYF. The CDR3 DNA is TGTGCCAGCAGTCCTCCAAAAGGAGGGCCCAGCACAGATACGCAGTATTTT.

The chain uses TRBV5-1 and TRBJ1-2; D possibly corresponds to TRBD1 (6 bases). V shed 9 bases and J shed 4 bases, with 22 bases lying between them. The CDR3 runs to 15 residues. In germline, CDR1 is SGHRS, CDR2 YFSETQ. This CDR3 reads CATAPGQPSSYGYTF. The CDR3 nucleotides read TGCGCCACAGCCCCCGGACAGCCTAGCTCCTATGGCTACACCTTC. The full variable domain, with the rest looked up from reference TRBV5-1 and TRBJ1-2, is KAGVTQTPRYLIKTRGQQVTLSCSPISGHRSVSWYQQTPGQGLQFLFEYFSETQRNKGNFPGRFSGRQFSNSRSEMNVSTLELGDSALYLCATAPGQPSSYGYTFGSGTRLTVV.

This chain joins TRBV19 and TRBJ1-2; 8 bases agree with TRBD1. Germline V lookup: CDR1 LNHDA, CDR2 SQIVND (reference sequence). Losses at the gene ends were 7 bases for V and 1 base for J; bases not matched to a gene: 5. The CDR3 totals 14 residues. CDR3 amino acids: CASTPDRVNYGYTF. The DNA of the CDR3 is TGTGCCAGTACCCCGGACAGGGTTAACTATGGCTACACCTTC.

CDR3 sequence: CASSFTKSRTEAFF. CDR3 nucleotide sequence: TGTGCCAGCAGTTTTACTAAAAGTAGGACTGAAGCTTTCTTT. The chain carries TRBV28 and TRBJ1-1; D is unresolved. Germline CDR1 MDHEN, CDR2 SYDVKM. V was trimmed by 3 bases and J by 5 bases, leaving 13 bases between them. CDR3 length equals 14 residues.

The chain employs TRBV6-5 and TRBJ2-7; 8 bases fit TRBD1. Germline CDR1 MNHEY, CDR2 SVGAGI. The CDR3 runs to 13 residues. With V trimmed by 7 bases and J by 3 bases, 5 bases remained unmatched. The CDR3 region is CASIPGTGYEQYF. Written as DNA, the CDR3 is TGTGCCAGCATCCCCGGGACAGGCTACGAGCAGTACTTC.

The chain carries TRBV9 and TRBJ2-1; 10 bases are shared with TRBD2. J was trimmed by 1 base and V by 2 bases; bases with no gene match: 9. Germline V gives CDR1 SGDLS, CDR2 YYNGEE. The CDR3 extends over 18 amino acids. The CDR3 nucleotides are TGTGCCAGCAGCGTGGAGGCTAGCGGGAGTTCGTCCTACAATGAGCAGTTCTTC. Residues: CASSVEASGSSSYNEQFF.

The genes are TRBV9 and TRBJ2-3; tentative D call: TRBD1 (6 bases). CDR1 and CDR2 from the germline V gene are SGDLS and YYNGEE. The V end was cut by 2 bases, the J end by 2 bases, with 12 bases between. CDR3 size: 15 residues. CDR3 sequence reads: CASSVTGSITDTQYF. In DNA, the CDR3 is TGTGCCAGCAGCGTTACAGGGTCCATCACAGATACGCAGTATTTT.

This chain connects TRBV6-5 to TRBJ2-1, with D tentatively TRBD2 (7 bases). Trimming stripped 6 bases from V and 3 bases from J, with 15 bases between. The CDR3 sequence is 15 residues long. Germline lookup yields CDR1 MNHEY and CDR2 SVGAGI. The CDR3 sequence: CASSDRRGHYNEQFF. The CDR3 nucleotides are TGTGCCAGCAGCGATCGGCGGGGGCACTACAATGAGCAGTTCTTC.

The V and J genes are TRBV7-3 and TRBJ2-3, with 11 nucleotides matching TRBD2. The CDR3 is 16 amino acids. CDR1 and CDR2 from the germline V gene are SGHTA and FQGTGA. V lost 5 bases, J lost 10 bases, and 14 bases stayed unmatched. The CDR3 is CASSTGLAGAPEAQYF. CDR3 sequence (DNA): TGTGCCAGCAGCACCGGACTAGCGGGTGCCCCTGAAGCGCAGTATTTT. Full variable domain (missing parts from reference TRBV7-3 and TRBJ2-3): GAGVSQTPSNKVTEKGKYVELRCDPISGHTALYWYRQSLGQGPEFLIYFQGTGAADDSGLPNDRFFAVRPEGSVSTLKIQRTERGDSAVYLCASSTGLAGAPEAQYFGPGTRLTVL.

This clone appeared a few times. The chain links TRBV30 to TRBJ2-7, with D possibly TRBD1 on 5 matching bases. V was clipped by 8 bases and J by 2 bases, with 16 bases between them. The CDR3 spans 13 residues. CDR1 is GTSNPN, CDR2 SVGIG, per germline (reference sequence). The CDR3 here is CAGSQDTPYEQYF. The CDR3 DNA follows: TGTGCCGGAAGCCAGGACACTCCCTACGAGCAGTACTTC.

V and J are TRBV6-5 and TRBJ1-4; tentatively, D is TRBD1 (5 bases). The CDR3 contains 14 residues. V lost 5 bases to trimming and J lost 8 bases, with 15 bases between them. CDR1 and CDR2 from the germline V gene are MNHEY and SVGAGI. For the CDR3, the DNA is TGTGCCAGCAGTCTTGGGGGGAAGGGAGAAAAACTGTTTTTT. This codes for CASSLGGKGEKLFF.

This chain uses TRBV5-4 with TRBJ2-7; D is possibly TRBD1 (5 bases). The CDR3 is made up of 15 amino acids. Per the germline V gene, CDR1 is SGHNT and CDR2 is YYREEE (reference sequence). V was shortened by 2 bases and J by 0 bases, with 12 bases between the two germline ends. CDR3 DNA: TGTGCCAGCAGCTTAGACAGCCATTTCTCCTACGAGCAGTACTTC. Protein sequence: CASSLDSHFSYEQYF. The full variable domain, with the rest looked up from reference TRBV5-4 and TRBJ2-7, is ETGVTQSPTHLIKTRGQQVTLRCSSQSGHNTVSWYQQALGQGPQFIFQYYREEENGRGNFPPRFSGLQFPNYSSELNVNALELDDSALYLCASSLDSHFSYEQYFGPGTRLTVT.

V is TRBV9 and J is TRBJ1-1; D uncertain. The V gene lost 4 bases and the J gene lost 1 base, with 14 bases spanning the gap. The CDR3 sequence is 15 residues long. Germline V gene sequence: CDR1 SGDLS, CDR2 YYNGEE. The DNA for the CDR3 is TGTGCCAGCAGCCAGACACCAGTCAGGAACACTGAAGCTTTCTTT. It specifies CASSQTPVRNTEAFF.

J is TRBJ2-1 and V is TRBV7-7; 9 bases are a match to TRBD2. Germline V gene data show CDR1 as SSHAT and CDR2 as FNYEAQ (reference sequence). The trim removed 5 bases at V and 0 bases at J, leaving 5 bases unmatched. There are 16 residues in the CDR3. CDR3: CASSLSSGSSYNEQFF. Here the CDR3 DNA reads TGTGCCAGCAGCCTGAGTAGCGGGAGCTCCTACAATGAGCAGTTCTTC.

The rearrangement uses TRBV27 and TRBJ2-5, with 7 bases aligning to TRBD1. The CDR3 totals 14 residues. The germline V gene has CDR1 MNHEY and CDR2 SMNVEV (reference sequence). Germline trimming cut 4 bases from V and 0 bases from J; bases unmatched to any gene: 2. The CDR3 spells CASSSTGYQETQYF. CDR3 in DNA: TGTGCCAGCAGTTCGACAGGGTACCAAGAGACCCAGTACTTC.

The CDR3 is CASSKVRIWAQPNTGELFF. The DNA for the CDR3 is TGTGCCAGCAGCAAAGTCCGAATATGGGCCCAACCGAACACCGGGGAGCTGTTTTTT. This chain joins TRBV21-1 and TRBJ2-2; the D call TRBD1 from the table was never checked on the DNA. TRBV21-1 counts as a pseudogene. This CDR3 contains 19 residues.

This CDR3 reads CAISEGQGEGYTF. Written as DNA, the CDR3 is TGTGCCATCAGTGAAGGTCAGGGGGAAGGCTACACCTTC. The J gene is TRBJ1-2, the V gene TRBV10-3; 7 positions agree with TRBD1. Germline lookup yields CDR1 ENHRY and CDR2 SYGVKD. CDR3 length: 13 amino acids. V shed 3 bases and J 8 bases; nucleotides not matched to a gene: 6.

The chain has TRBV5-4 and TRBJ1-1; 8 nucleotides align to TRBD1. Germline V lookup: CDR1 SGHNT, CDR2 YYREEE (reference sequence). The V gene end was trimmed by 0 bases and the J gene end by 4 bases; junction bases not matched to a gene: 2. CDR3 length equals 14 residues. CDR3 nucleotides: TGTGCCAGCAGCTTGGGGACAGGGACCACTGAAGCTTTCTTT. Amino acids: CASSLGTGTTEAFF.

This chain links TRBV27 with TRBJ1-1; no definite D call. CDR1 is MNHEY and CDR2 is SMNVEV in the germline V gene (reference sequence). The CDR3 is 12 residues long. V lost 6 bases, J lost 4 bases, and 9 bases lay in between. CDR3 in amino acids: CASSRIGTEAFF. CDR3 in DNA: TGTGCCAGCAGCAGGATTGGCACTGAAGCTTTCTTT.

J is TRBJ2-1 and V is TRBV12-5; 9 bases match TRBD1. This CDR3 has 15 amino acids. Looked up from germline, CDR1 is LGHNT and CDR2 is FRNRAP. The V and J ends lost 6 bases and 6 bases, in that order; junction bases with no gene match: 9. This CDR3 reads CASGSTGGFRNEQFF. CDR3 nucleotides: TGTGCTAGTGGCTCTACAGGGGGCTTTCGCAATGAGCAGTTCTTC.

This chain links TRBV10-2 with TRBJ2-7; D is possibly TRBD2 (6 bases). The CDR3 consists of 14 residues. The germline CDR1 and CDR2 sequences are WSHSY and SAAADI. The germline V and J ends were trimmed by 4 bases and 0 bases, with 10 bases remaining between them. In DNA form, the CDR3 reads TGCGCCAGCAGTGCTGGGGGACTCTCCTACGAGCAGTACTTC. Its protein is CASSAGGLSYEQYF.

The chain combines TRBV19 with TRBJ1-2, with D possibly being TRBD1 (6 bases). Germline V gene data show CDR1 as LNHDA and CDR2 as SQIVND (reference sequence). V gave up 6 bases and J gave up 8 bases, with 16 bases separating them. The CDR3 length is 13 residues. CDR3 DNA: TGTGCCAGTAGGGTACAGGGAATAGGCGGCTACACCTTC. It specifies CASRVQGIGGYTF.

The chain recombines TRBV10-1 with TRBJ2-3; TRBD2 matches 12 bases. This CDR3 is built from 17 residues. V lost 7 bases and J lost 3; bases outside the gene matches: 11. The V gene's germline CDR1 is WNHNN and CDR2 SYGVQD (reference sequence). The CDR3 coding sequence is TGCGCCAGCATGCTAGCGGGAGGGCCGACGGAGACAGATACGCAGTATTTT. Protein product: CASMLAGGPTETDTQYF.

A single count supports this clone. The chain couples TRBV5-1 to TRBJ2-1, with 9 bases aligning to TRBD2. The CDR3 contains 15 residues. V lost 0 bases and J lost 8; bases outside the gene matches: 6. Germline-derived CDR1 and CDR2 are SGHRS and YFSETQ. CDR3 loop: CASSLASSGTYEQFF. The CDR3, as DNA: TGCGCCAGCAGCTTGGCGTCTAGCGGGACGTATGAGCAGTTCTTC.